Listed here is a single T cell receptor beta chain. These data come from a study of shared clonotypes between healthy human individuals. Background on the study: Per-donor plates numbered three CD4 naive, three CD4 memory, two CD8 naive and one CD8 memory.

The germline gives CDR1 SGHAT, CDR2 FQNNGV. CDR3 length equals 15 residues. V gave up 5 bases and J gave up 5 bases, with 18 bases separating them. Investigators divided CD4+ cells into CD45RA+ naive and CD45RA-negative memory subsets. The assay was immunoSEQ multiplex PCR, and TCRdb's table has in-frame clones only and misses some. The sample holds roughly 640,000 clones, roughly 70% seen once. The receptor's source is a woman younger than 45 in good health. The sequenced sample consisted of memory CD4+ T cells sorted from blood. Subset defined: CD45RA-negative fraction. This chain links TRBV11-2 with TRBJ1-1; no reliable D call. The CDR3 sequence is CASSPVAPGGTEAFF. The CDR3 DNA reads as TGTGCCAGCAGCCCTGTAGCACCCGGTGGAACTGAAGCTTTCTTT.